Following are 23 T cell receptor beta chains from one sample sequenced in a study of patients and donors after allogeneic stem cell transplantation (dated by TCRdb to about 2020). Library prep was done by RT-PCR. Sequencing took place on a NextSeq 550. TCRdb trimmed the raw reads at Q25, called clones with MiXCR and kept productive beta chains. One record per CDR3 amino acid sequence lists the most common genes and DNA. The sample yields 15,000 to 20,000 distinct CDR3 sequences; roughly 4.5% were counted once. 35% to 45% of the sample is in the top ten clones. The sample was blood, either unsorted or a sorted T cell fraction (not recorded which). These receptors originate from a human donor who was either an allogeneic HSCT recipient or a stem cell or donor lymphocyte infusion donor (not recorded which). It is not recorded whose cells these are; they may come from a transplant donor.

This clonotype showed up just a few times. The chain is built from TRBV6-1 and TRBJ1-1; a weak D match, TRBD1 (5 bases). This CDR3 contains 13 residues. Trimming stripped 10 bases from V and 0 bases from J, with 12 bases between. Germline V gene lookup returns CDR1 MNHNS and CDR2 SASEGT. The CDR3 region has the DNA TGTGCCACCACGGGACGGCTGAACACTGAAGCTTTCTTT. Residues: CATTGRLNTEAFF.

This clonotype was counted many times. The chain is built from TRBV6-1 and TRBJ2-7; 8 positions agree with TRBD1. This CDR3 region has 14 residues. Germline CDR1 reads MNHNS; CDR2 reads SASEGT. The trim removed 5 bases at V and 0 bases at J, leaving 3 bases unmatched. The chain's CDR3 is CASSMDRVSYEQYF. DNA for the CDR3: TGTGCCAGCAGTATGGACAGGGTCTCCTACGAGCAGTACTTC.

There are a few counts of this clonotype. This chain uses TRBV7-9 with TRBJ1-2; D is ambiguous. V lost 6 bases, J lost 9 bases, and 17 bases lay in between. This CDR3 has 13 amino acids. The germline V gene encodes CDR1 SEHNR and CDR2 FQNEAQ (reference sequence). The CDR3 DNA sequence: TGTGCCAGCAGACCGGCCCCCGTGGAAAGCTACACCTTC. Translation gives CASRPAPVESYTF.

This clonotype was seen a handful of times. The rearrangement uses TRBV4-1 and TRBJ2-5; 7 bases fit TRBD1. V lost 2 bases to trimming and J lost 5 bases; unmatched junction nucleotides: 14. Germline loops: CDR1 MGHRA, CDR2 YSYEKL. This CDR3 comprises 17 residues. CDR3 sequence (DNA): TGCGCCAGCAGCCAACGAAGGGGGCAGGGTGTGTTTGAGACCCAGTACTTC. Translated: CASSQRRGQGVFETQYF.

The rearrangement links TRBV19 to TRBJ2-4; 11 positions match TRBD2. J lost 2 bases, V lost 5 bases, and 11 bases had no gene match. The germline CDR1 and CDR2 sequences are LNHDA and SQIVND (reference sequence). This CDR3 comprises 18 residues. The DNA for the CDR3 is TGTGCCAGTAGTTCTGAGACTAGCGGGGTCGTAACCAAAAACATTCAGTACTTC. As protein: CASSSETSGVVTKNIQYF.

The genes are TRBV6-1 and TRBJ2-1; a weak D match, TRBD1 (5 bases). CDR3 length: 16 residues. V was cut by 7 bases and J by 5 bases, with 21 bases left in between. CDR1 is MNHNS and CDR2 is SASEGT in the germline V gene. The CDR3 spells CASKEFGAQSHNEQFF. As DNA, the CDR3 is TGTGCCAGCAAGGAGTTTGGGGCCCAAAGTCACAATGAGCAGTTCTTC.

This clonotype was observed a few times. This chain links TRBV19 with TRBJ2-1; 7 nucleotides align to TRBD1. V shed 5 bases and J 4 bases; nucleotides not matched to a gene: 5. Germline CDR1 and CDR2: LNHDA and SQIVND (reference sequence). The CDR3 consists of 14 residues. The CDR3 loop reads CASSGTELYNEQFF. DNA for the CDR3: TGTGCCAGTAGTGGGACAGAACTTTACAATGAGCAGTTCTTC.

This clonotype was seen ten or more times. The J gene is TRBJ2-7, the V gene TRBV10-3, with TRBD1 matching over 8 bases. Germline CDR1 and CDR2: ENHRY and SYGVKD. V trimming: 3 bases; J trimming: 1 base; junction bases outside the gene matches: 5. The CDR3 runs 15 residues. This CDR3 reads CAISERTGYSYEQYF. DNA of the CDR3: TGTGCCATCAGTGAACGGACAGGGTATTCCTACGAGCAGTACTTC.

V usage is TRBV6-1 and J usage is TRBJ1-3; the match to TRBD1 covers 10 bases. The ends lost 6 bases at V and 5 bases at J; junction bases unmatched: 7. The CDR3 runs 15 residues. The V gene's germline CDR1 is MNHNS and CDR2 SASEGT. CDR3 nucleotides: TGTGCCAGCAGCCTTGGACAGGGGGGTAGAAACACCATATATTTT. Amino acid sequence: CASSLGQGGRNTIYF.

This clonotype appeared a few times. The J gene is TRBJ1-1, the V gene TRBV28, with 9 positions matching TRBD1. Germline lookup yields CDR1 MDHEN and CDR2 SYDVKM. V lost 4 bases, J lost 4 bases, and 4 bases stayed unmatched. The CDR3 has 14 residues. CDR3 bases: TGTGCCAGCAGTTCCGACAGGGGGAGCACTGAAGCTTTCTTT. Its protein product is CASSSDRGSTEAFF.

This clonotype showed up many times. The chain combines TRBV5-5 with TRBJ1-2; D not resolved. Germline V gene lookup returns CDR1 SGHKS and CDR2 YYEKEE (reference sequence). CDR3 length equals 11 residues. Trimming stripped 0 bases from V and 8 bases from J, with 5 bases between. The DNA of the CDR3 is TGTGCCAGCAGCTTGGCTATCGGCTACACCTTC. Encoded protein: CASSLAIGYTF.

Details on this clonotype: A much larger clone differs from this one at a single base, so this may be a read error. The rearrangement uses TRBV2 and TRBJ1-2, with D tentatively TRBD1 (5 bases). The germline CDR1 and CDR2 sequences are SNHLY and FYNNEI. This CDR3 spans 15 amino acids. The CDR3 loop is CASTKAGSANNGYTF. In nucleotides, the CDR3 is TGTGCCAGCACAAAGGCAGGGTCAGCTAACAATGGCTACACCTTC.

The chain has TRBV7-9 and TRBJ1-1; D is undetermined. V lost 3 bases to trimming and J lost 11 bases, with 10 bases between them. Germline V lookup: CDR1 SEHNR, CDR2 FQNEAQ (reference sequence). This CDR3 has 11 amino acids. CDR3 region: CASSFNYWAFF. The CDR3 DNA follows: TGTGCCAGCAGCTTTAATTATTGGGCTTTCTTT.

There are many counts of this clonotype. The chain joins TRBV20-1 to TRBJ1-6; D remains unclear. This CDR3 is 15 amino acids long. V lost 2 bases and J lost 0, with 8 bases in between. Germline V gene lookup returns CDR1 DFQATT and CDR2 SNEGSKA (reference sequence). CDR3 loop: CSARYFSSYNSPLHF. The DNA of the CDR3 is TGCAGTGCTAGATACTTTAGCTCCTATAATTCACCCCTCCACTTT.

This clonotype was seen only a few times. V usage is TRBV6-4 and J usage is TRBJ2-5; 8 bases line up with TRBD2. Germline loops: CDR1 MRHNA, CDR2 SNTAGT. V was pared by 2 bases and J by 6 bases, with 20 bases of the junction left unmatched. The CDR3 sequence is 19 residues long. The CDR3 nucleotides are TGTGCCAGCAGTGACCCCCTGGCGCCCGAGCGGGAGCAGATTAAGACCCAGTACTTC. As protein: CASSDPLAPEREQIKTQYF.

The J gene is TRBJ2-7, the V gene TRBV5-1; TRBD2 agrees at 11 bases. CDR3 size: 16 residues. With 4 bases clipped from V and 7 bases from J, the junction kept 13 bases outside the gene matches. The germline CDR1 and CDR2 sequences are SGHRS and YFSETQ. This CDR3 is CASSPIPTSGVEEQYF. DNA for the CDR3: TGCGCCAGCAGCCCGATCCCGACTAGCGGGGTGGAAGAGCAGTACTTC.

This clonotype has a count of ten or more. The chain links TRBV28 to TRBJ1-5; TRBD1 matches at 7 bases. CDR1 and CDR2 (germline): MDHEN, SYDVKM. The CDR3 runs 12 residues. Trimming removed 4 bases from V and 16 bases from J; junction bases left unmatched: 10. In nucleotides, the CDR3 is TGTGCCAGCAGTTCTGACAGGGATGGGTTACATTTT. Translation: CASSSDRDGLHF.

This clonotype has ten or more counts. The V gene is TRBV6-4, the J gene TRBJ2-3; the match to TRBD2 covers 7 bases. Germline CDR1 MRHNA, CDR2 SNTAGT. This CDR3 is 13 amino acids long. V gave up 5 bases and J gave up 3 bases; unmatched junction bases: 2. This chain's CDR3 is CASSYSGTDTQYF. The CDR3 nucleotides read TGTGCCAGCAGTTATAGCGGGACAGATACGCAGTATTTT.

This clonotype was observed many times. The genes are TRBV29-1 and TRBJ1-5, with TRBD1 matching 7 bases. The germline gives CDR1 SQVTM, CDR2 ANQGSEA. The CDR3 length is 14 residues. V gave up 4 bases and J gave up 8 bases; unmatched junction bases: 11. The CDR3 is CSVGGGQDYEPQHF. Here the CDR3 DNA reads TGCAGCGTTGGGGGTGGACAGGATTATGAGCCCCAGCATTTT.

This clonotype was recorded at least ten times. The gene calls are TRBV5-1 and TRBJ2-7, with D perhaps matching TRBD1 (6 bases). The CDR3 runs to 15 residues. Between the trimmed V and J ends, which lost 0 bases and 0 bases, there was a span of 10 bases. CDR1 is SGHRS, CDR2 YFSETQ, per germline. The CDR3: CASSLVGDTSYEQYF. The CDR3 DNA sequence: TGCGCCAGCAGCTTGGTTGGGGACACCTCCTACGAGCAGTACTTC.

The chain employs TRBV6-1 and TRBJ1-1; unclear D gene. The CDR3 is 18 amino acids. V lost 4 bases and J 1 base, leaving 22 bases between the germline ends. Per the germline V gene, CDR1 is MNHNS and CDR2 is SASEGT. In nucleotides, the CDR3 is TGTGCCAGCAGTGGGTACACCGGGAATTACTACCAGAACACTGAAGCTTTCTTT. Translated: CASSGYTGNYYQNTEAFF.

The rearrangement joins TRBV20-1 to TRBJ2-3; 7 bases fit TRBD2. CDR1 and CDR2 from the germline V gene are DFQATT and SNEGSKA (reference sequence). The V segment lost 5 bases and the J segment 0 bases; nucleotides outside the gene matches: 8. The CDR3 is 15 residues long. CDR3 amino acids: CSAPLWGGSTDTQYF. The CDR3 DNA reads as TGCAGTGCTCCCTTGTGGGGGGGGAGCACAGATACGCAGTATTTT.

This clonotype was seen repeatedly, ten times or more. This chain uses TRBV6-5 with TRBJ2-4; D is undetermined. V lost 0 bases and J 3 bases, leaving 15 bases between the germline ends. The CDR3 length is 17 residues. The germline V gene has CDR1 MNHEY and CDR2 SVGAGI. This CDR3 is CASSYSLMSTGKNIQYF. CDR3 nucleotide sequence: TGTGCCAGCAGTTACTCGTTGATGAGTACTGGCAAAAACATTCAGTACTTC.